The T cell receptor (beta chain) described here comes from a study of technical replicates of blood from a few donors. Sequencing was performed with immunoSEQ multiplex PCR; in TCRdb, only in-frame clones are kept and a portion is missing. The repertoire holds 66,000 or so clones, with approximately 97% as singletons. The ends were cut back, 4 bases at V and 2 bases at J, with 6 bases in the middle. Germline CDR1 and CDR2: MNHNS and SASEGT. This CDR3 has 13 amino acids. The gene calls are TRBV6-1 and TRBJ1-5, with D unresolved. The clonotype comes from a human donor in good health. Sequenced: T cells isolated from PBMCs. The CDR3 nucleotides read TGTGCCAGCAGTGCCGGGGGCAATCAGCCCCAGCATTTT. Amino acids: CASSAGGNQPQHF.